Listed below are T cell receptor beta chains from one sample, sequenced in a study of Ad26.COV2.S vaccination and SARS-CoV-2 variants. The method was immunoSEQ multiplex PCR; TCRdb's version includes in-frame clones alone and lacks a portion of them. The data contain roughly 330,000 clones, roughly 90% of them singletons. The input for sequencing was peripheral blood, taken in a trial of Ad26.COV2.S vaccine versus placebo. These receptors were taken from a person aged 18-60 years who received the Ad26.COV2.S COVID-19 vaccine or a placebo. The CDR3 runs from the conserved cysteine through the conserved F or W. A D gene is named only where the DNA matches it firmly. Not all rows give a size; the values are once, few, many and, for expanded clones, a class.

V gene	clone size	D gene	J gene	CDR3 DNA	CDR3 protein
TRBV5-1	once	.	TRBJ1-1	TGCGCCAGCAGCAGCTATAGAGGGGCCGACACTGAAGCTTTCTTT	CASSSYRGADTEAFF
TRBV7-8	.	.	TRBJ2-3	TGTGCCAGCAGCTTATTAGGCACCGTCACAGATACGCAGTATTTT	CASSLLGTVTDTQYF
TRBV6-6	.	.	TRBJ2-3	TGTGCCAGCAGTTACTCAGGAAGCACAGATACGCAGTATTTT	CASSYSGSTDTQYF
TRBV14	.	.	TRBJ2-3	TGTGCCAGCAGCCAACAAAAAAGTAGGGCTCGAAGCACAGATACGCAGTATTTT	CASSQQKSRARSTDTQYF
TRBV19	.	.	TRBJ1-1	TGTGCCAGTAGTGACCCAAGGGGAACCGGGAACACTGAAGCTTTCTTT	CASSDPRGTGNTEAFF
TRBV19	.	.	TRBJ1-2	TGTGCCAGTAGTCTAGAGAACTATGGCTACACCTTC	CASSLENYGYTF
TRBV5-1	.	.	TRBJ2-1	TGCGCCAGCAGCTCGTCAAGCTCCTACAATGAGCAGTTCTTC	CASSSSSSYNEQFF
TRBV7-2	.	.	TRBJ2-5	TGTGCCAGCAGCCCCTTCCCGTGGCCAGCTCAAGAGACCCAGTACTTC	CASSPFPWPAQETQYF
TRBV5-5	.	.	TRBJ2-2	TGTGCCAGCAGCGGGGGGCAGGGGCCCGGGGAGCTGTTTTTT	CASSGGQGPGELFF
TRBV7-3	.	TRBD1	TRBJ2-1	TGTGCCAGCAGCTTAACGGGCCTCCACCGGGACAGGGCAGAATACAATGAGCAGTTCTTC	CASSLTGLHRDRAEYNEQFF
TRBV18	.	.	TRBJ1-1	TGTGCCAGCTCACCGACAGGGAACACTGAAGCTTTCTTT	CASSPTGNTEAFF
TRBV5-4	.	.	TRBJ2-1	TGTGCCAGCTCTTGGGACGTGGGCTCCTACAATGAGCAGTTCTTC	CASSWDVGSYNEQFF
TRBV19	.	.	TRBJ2-6	TGTGCCAGTAGTATGCCATTAGGGATAAGTGGCCCTGGGGCCAACGTCCTGACTTTC	CASSMPLGISGPGANVLTF
TRBV28	.	.	TRBJ2-7	TGTGCCAGCAGTTTATGGAAGACCTCCTACGAGCAGTACTTC	CASSLWKTSYEQYF
TRBV4-1	.	TRBD1	TRBJ1-2	TGCGCCAGCAGCCAAGAGTTGGGACAGGGTGCCTATGGCTACACCTTC	CASSQELGQGAYGYTF
TRBV27	.	.	TRBJ1-4	TGTGCCAGCAGTTCTTCCCTACAGGGCGAAAAACTGTTTTTT	CASSSSLQGEKLFF
TRBV2	.	TRBD1	TRBJ2-2	TGTGCCAGCAGTGAGATGACAGGGGCCTCCGGGGAGCTGTTTTTT	CASSEMTGASGELFF
TRBV5-6	few	TRBD1	TRBJ1-1	TGTGCCAGCAGCTTGGTGGGACAGGTGAACACTGAAGCTTTCTTT	CASSLVGQVNTEAFF
TRBV11-2	.	.	TRBJ2-7	TGTGCCAGCGAGGGGGGCCGGGGCTGGGAGCAGTACTTC	CASEGGRGWEQYF
TRBV4-3	.	.	TRBJ1-2	TGCGCCAGCAGCCAAGAATGGCGGGGGATTGATGGCTACACCTTC	CASSQEWRGIDGYTF
TRBV6-5	.	.	TRBJ1-5	TGTGCCAGCAGACACCCCCGGGGTAGCAATCAGCCCCAGCATTTT	CASRHPRGSNQPQHF
TRBV6-2/TRBV6-3	.	.	TRBJ2-1	TGTGCCAGCAGTTATCGGATGGGACACAATGAGCAGTTCTTC	CASSYRMGHNEQFF
TRBV10-1	.	.	TRBJ1-6	TGCGCCAGCATCTCAGGGCAGGGTTATAATTCACCCCTCCACTTT	CASISGQGYNSPLHF
TRBV18	.	TRBD1	TRBJ1-1	TGTGCCAGCTCACCTGTTCCAGGGGGATTGGATGCTTTCTTT	CASSPVPGGLDAFF
TRBV27	once	TRBD2	TRBJ2-3	TGTGCCAGCAGTCCCCAGCGGGGGGGGGCCACAGATACGCAGTATTTT	CASSPQRGGATDTQYF
TRBV7-2	.	.	TRBJ1-2	TGTGCCAGCAGCTTCTTAACGGGGGGCTACACCTTC	CASSFLTGGYTF
TRBV7-2	.	.	TRBJ1-2	TGTGCCAGCAGCTTTTCCAGGGAAAGAGGCTACACCTTC	CASSFSRERGYTF
TRBV7-2	once	TRBD1	TRBJ1-5	TGTGCCAGCAGCCAACAGGGGATTAATCAGCCCCAGCATTTT	CASSQQGINQPQHF
TRBV4-3	.	.	TRBJ1-3	TGCGCCAGCAGCCAAGGGATAGTGGGAGGGGCGTCTTCTGGAAACACCATATATTTT	CASSQGIVGGASSGNTIYF
TRBV29-1	.	.	TRBJ1-1	TGCAGCGTCAAGAAAACTATGAACACTGAAGCTTTCTTT	CSVKKTMNTEAFF
TRBV6-1	.	.	TRBJ2-2	TGTGCCAGCAGTGAATGGGGGAGAGGGACCGGGGAGCTGTTTTTT	CASSEWGRGTGELFF
TRBV7-9	.	.	TRBJ1-2	TGTGCCAGCAGCGGAACAGCTAACTATGGCTACACCTTC	CASSGTANYGYTF
TRBV10-3	.	TRBD1	TRBJ1-6	TGTGCCATCAGTGAGTCGAGACAGGGGGATTCACCCCTCCACTTT	CAISESRQGDSPLHF
TRBV11-2	.	.	TRBJ1-2	TGTGCCAGCAGCTTAGATCTCGGACAGTTCTATGGCTACACCTTC	CASSLDLGQFYGYTF
TRBV4-1	few	.	TRBJ1-1	TGCGCCAGCAGCCAAGCGGGACCATACACTGAAGCTTTCTTT	CASSQAGPYTEAFF
TRBV19	.	.	TRBJ1-2	TGTGCCAGTAGTATAGTGCCCCTCGGGGGACCGGTATATGGCTACACCTTC	CASSIVPLGGPVYGYTF
TRBV7-2	.	TRBD2	TRBJ2-3	TGTGCCAGCAGCTTAGCGTGGCTAGCGGGAAGAGATACGCAGTATTTT	CASSLAWLAGRDTQYF
TRBV12-3/TRBV12-4	.	.	TRBJ2-3	TGTGCCAGCAGTCTCTCTAGCGTTTTGCCGTATTTT	CASSLSSVLPYF
TRBV11-2	.	.	TRBJ1-3	TGTGCCAGCAGCTATAGGGGTTCTGGAAACACCATATATTTT	CASSYRGSGNTIYF
TRBV4-1	.	TRBD2	TRBJ2-1	TGCGCCAGCAGCCGATCTACTAGCGGGAGGGGAGTCGATGAGCAGTTCTTC	CASSRSTSGRGVDEQFF
TRBV4-1	.	TRBD2	TRBJ2-1	TGCGCCAGCAGCCAGTTAGCGGGGGGCGTCATCGAGCAGTTCTTC	CASSQLAGGVIEQFF
TRBV6-5	.	.	TRBJ1-1	TGTGCCAGCAGTTCCCGGGACATGGGGAACACTGAAGCTTTCTTT	CASSSRDMGNTEAFF